The sequence of this T cell receptor (beta chain) was determined in a study of blood T cell repertoires in COVID-19. Sequencing was performed with immunoSEQ multiplex PCR; in TCRdb, only in-frame clones are kept and a portion is missing. The sample contains hundreds of thousands of clones, around 84% of which appear only once. This clone was recorded once. The CDR3 is 13 amino acids. V dropped 4 bases and J dropped 8 bases, with 13 bases sitting between them. Per the germline V gene, CDR1 is KGHDR and CDR2 is SFDVKD. Within 2 weeks before study entry, exposed participants met a COVID-19 case. The chain links TRBV24-1 to TRBJ1-2; D is unresolved. The sample consisted of PBMCs or T cells enriched from blood (not recorded which). This clonotype was obtained from a man between 40 and 49 years old who had been exposed to COVID-19. The DNA of the CDR3 is TGTGCCACCAGTGACCAAGACATCTCCGGCTACACCTTC. Amino acids: CATSDQDISGYTF.